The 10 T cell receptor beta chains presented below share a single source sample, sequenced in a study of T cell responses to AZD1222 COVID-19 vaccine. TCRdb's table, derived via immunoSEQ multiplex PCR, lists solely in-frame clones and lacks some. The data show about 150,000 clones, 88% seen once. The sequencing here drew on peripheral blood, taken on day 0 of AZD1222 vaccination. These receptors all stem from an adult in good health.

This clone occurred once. CDR3 amino acids: CASSPRQGGYTF. CDR3 sequence (DNA): TGTGCCAGCAGCCCTCGACAGGGGGGCTACACCTTC. The chain is built from TRBV3-1 (or the pseudogene TRBV3-2) and TRBJ1-2, with TRBD1 identical over 8 bases. V lost 4 bases, J lost 8 bases, and 3 bases stayed unmatched. This CDR3 is 12 amino acids long. The germline CDR1 and CDR2 sequences are LGHDT and YNNKEL (reference sequence).

CDR3 in amino acids: CASSLENTLAGTGELFF. The DNA for the CDR3 is TGTGCCAGCAGCTTGGAAAACACGCTAGCGGGCACCGGGGAGCTGTTTTTT. The V and J genes are TRBV5-4 and TRBJ2-2; 8 nucleotides line up with TRBD2. J gave up 4 bases and V 0 bases, and 8 bases lay outside the gene matches. This CDR3 contains 17 residues. The germline V gene has CDR1 SGHNT and CDR2 YYREEE (reference sequence).

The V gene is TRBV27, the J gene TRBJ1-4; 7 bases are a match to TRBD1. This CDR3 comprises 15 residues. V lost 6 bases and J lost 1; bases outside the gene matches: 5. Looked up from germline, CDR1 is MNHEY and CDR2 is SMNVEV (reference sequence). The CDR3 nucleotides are TGTGCCAGCAGCCATCAGGGGGTAACTAATGAAAAACTGTTTTTT. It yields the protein CASSHQGVTNEKLFF.

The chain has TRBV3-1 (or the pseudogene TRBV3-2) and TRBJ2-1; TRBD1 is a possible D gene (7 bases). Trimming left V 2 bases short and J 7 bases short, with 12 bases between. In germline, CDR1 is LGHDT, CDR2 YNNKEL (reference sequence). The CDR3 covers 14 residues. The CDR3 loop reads CASSQQGGANEQFF. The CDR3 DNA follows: TGTGCCAGCAGCCAACAGGGGGGTGCGAATGAGCAGTTCTTC.

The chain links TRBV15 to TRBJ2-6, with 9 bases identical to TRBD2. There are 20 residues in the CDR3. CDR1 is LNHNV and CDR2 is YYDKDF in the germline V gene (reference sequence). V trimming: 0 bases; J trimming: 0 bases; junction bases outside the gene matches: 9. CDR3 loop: CATSRDLIAGVISGANVLTF. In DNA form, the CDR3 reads TGTGCCACCAGCAGAGATCTGATAGCGGGGGTGATCTCTGGGGCCAACGTCCTGACTTTC.

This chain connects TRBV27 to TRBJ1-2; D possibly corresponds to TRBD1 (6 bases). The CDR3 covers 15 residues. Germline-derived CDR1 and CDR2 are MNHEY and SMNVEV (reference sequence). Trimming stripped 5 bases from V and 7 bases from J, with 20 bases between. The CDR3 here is CASSEDGGLSGGYTF. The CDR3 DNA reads TGTGCCAGCAGTGAAGACGGGGGGCTGTCTGGTGGCTACACCTTC.

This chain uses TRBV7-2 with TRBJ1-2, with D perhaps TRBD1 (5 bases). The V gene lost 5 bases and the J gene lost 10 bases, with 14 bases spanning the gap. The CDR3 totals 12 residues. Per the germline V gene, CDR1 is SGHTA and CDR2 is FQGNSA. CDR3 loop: CASSLERGPYTF. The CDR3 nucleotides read TGTGCCAGCAGCCTAGAACGGGGCCCCTACACCTTC.

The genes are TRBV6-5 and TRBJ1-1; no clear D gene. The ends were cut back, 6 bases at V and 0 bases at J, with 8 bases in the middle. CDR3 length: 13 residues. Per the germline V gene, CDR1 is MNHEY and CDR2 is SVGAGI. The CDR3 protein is CASRPNMNTEAFF. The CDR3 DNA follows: TGTGCCAGCAGACCCAACATGAACACTGAAGCTTTCTTT.

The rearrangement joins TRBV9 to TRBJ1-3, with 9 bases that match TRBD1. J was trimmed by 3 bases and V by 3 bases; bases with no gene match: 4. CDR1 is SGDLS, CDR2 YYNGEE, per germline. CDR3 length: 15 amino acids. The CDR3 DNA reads TGTGCCAGCAGCGCACAGACAGGGGGTGGAAACACCATATATTTT. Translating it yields CASSAQTGGGNTIYF.

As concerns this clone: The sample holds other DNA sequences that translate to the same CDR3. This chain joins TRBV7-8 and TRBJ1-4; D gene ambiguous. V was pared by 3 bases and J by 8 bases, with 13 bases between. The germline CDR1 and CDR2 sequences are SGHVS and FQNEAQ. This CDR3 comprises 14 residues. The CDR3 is CASSFSGRGEKLFF. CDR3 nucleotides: TGTGCCAGCAGCTTCTCCGGGCGTGGGGAAAAACTGTTTTTT.